This passage covers 14 T cell receptor beta chains from one sample sequenced in a study of technical replicates of blood from several donors. TCRdb's table, derived via immunoSEQ multiplex PCR, lists solely in-frame clones and lacks some. This sample has 14,000 or so clones, with around four fifths found just once. The sample taken for sequencing was PBMCs. The receptors come from a human donor in good health.

The table lists this clone with a few counts. The CDR3 bases are TGTGCCAGCAGCTTAGAAGTAGCGGGAGACGAGCAGTACTTC. Translation gives CASSLEVAGDEQYF. The V call is TRBV5-4, the J call TRBJ2-7, with 9 bases that match TRBD2. This CDR3 contains 14 residues. V shed 2 bases, J shed 5 bases, and the junction held 5 bases outside the gene matches. CDR1 SGHNT and CDR2 YYREEE come from the germline V gene (reference sequence).

This clone was recorded a few times. V usage is TRBV6-1 and J usage is TRBJ2-7; 15 nucleotides line up with TRBD2. V shed 2 bases and J 4 bases; nucleotides not matched to a gene: 3. The CDR3 length is 16 residues. Germline CDR1 reads MNHNS; CDR2 reads SASEGT. The CDR3 DNA is TGTGCCAGCAGTGAATCGGGGACTAGCGGGAGGTACGAGCAGTACTTC. Translated, it gives CASSESGTSGRYEQYF.

This clone was seen a single time. The chain carries TRBV2 and TRBJ1-3, with D uncertain. The CDR3 loop spans 15 amino acids. CDR1 is SNHLY and CDR2 is FYNNEI in the germline V gene. The ends were cut back, 4 bases at V and 0 bases at J, with 10 bases in the middle. CDR3 loop: CASSAITSSGNTIYF. The CDR3 bases are TGTGCCAGCAGTGCGATTACAAGCTCTGGAAACACCATATATTTT.

J is TRBJ2-1 and V is TRBV19, with a weak D call TRBD2 (6 bases). The germline V and J ends were trimmed by 1 base and 0 bases, with 13 bases remaining between them. Germline V CDR1 and CDR2: LNHDA, SQIVND (reference sequence). CDR3 length equals 17 residues. CDR3 nucleotide sequence: TGTGCCAGTAGTATAGGGGGGGACGGTAACTCCTACAATGAGCAGTTCTTC. The encoded protein is CASSIGGDGNSYNEQFF.

This chain joins TRBV27 and TRBJ2-7; unclear D gene. CDR1 MNHEY and CDR2 SMNVEV come from the germline V gene (reference sequence). The CDR3 has 11 residues. V lost 3 bases to trimming and J lost 6 bases, with 6 bases between them. This chain's CDR3 is CASSFGVEQYF. The CDR3 DNA reads as TGTGCCAGCAGTTTCGGAGTCGAGCAGTACTTC.

This chain joins TRBV7-2 and TRBJ2-1; TRBD2 matches 8 bases. The V segment lost 1 base and the J segment 2 bases; nucleotides outside the gene matches: 1. This CDR3 has 15 amino acids. Germline V gene lookup returns CDR1 SGHTA and CDR2 FQGNSA. CDR3 in amino acids: CASSLGLATYNEQFF. As DNA, the CDR3 is TGTGCCAGCAGCTTAGGACTAGCGACCTACAATGAGCAGTTCTTC.

The V and J genes are TRBV2 and TRBJ2-1, with D maybe TRBD2 (5 bases). The germline V gene encodes CDR1 SNHLY and CDR2 FYNNEI. V lost 6 bases to trimming and J lost 6 bases, with 18 bases between them. CDR3 length equals 15 residues. CDR3 protein: CASSGVAAVFNEQFF. The CDR3 nucleotides read TGTGCCAGCAGCGGGGTGGCGGCTGTCTTCAATGAGCAGTTCTTC.

The chain has TRBV7-9 and TRBJ1-1; 11 nucleotides line up with TRBD1. The CDR3 has 15 amino acids. The germline V gene encodes CDR1 SEHNR and CDR2 FQNEAQ (reference sequence). The ends lost 5 bases at V and 5 bases at J; junction bases unmatched: 7. The CDR3 DNA reads as TGTGCCAGCAGCGACGGACAGGGGGCGATAACTGAAGCTTTCTTT. It is translated as CASSDGQGAITEAFF.

The chain has TRBV21-1 and TRBJ1-5. TRBV21-1 is classified as a pseudogene. The CDR3 contains 12 residues. As DNA, the CDR3 is TGTGCCATCAGGGGGGGAGGACAGCCCCAGCATTTT. It yields the protein CAIRGGGQPQHF.

The chain recombines TRBV9 with TRBJ2-1; D is possibly TRBD2 (5 bases). CDR1 is SGDLS, CDR2 YYNGEE, per germline. V shed 0 bases and J shed 7 bases, with 11 bases lying between them. The CDR3 has 14 residues. CDR3 protein: CASSVGGSGNEQFF. CDR3 sequence (DNA): TGTGCCAGCAGCGTAGGAGGGTCCGGGAATGAGCAGTTCTTC.

V and J are TRBV7-2 and TRBJ2-2; TRBD1 matches 11 bases. The V segment lost 4 bases and the J segment 4 bases; nucleotides outside the gene matches: 5. Germline CDR1 reads SGHTA; CDR2 reads FQGNSA. The CDR3 has 16 residues. The CDR3 region has the DNA TGTGCCAGCAGCTACTCCGGGACAGGGGGCACCGGGGAGCTGTTTTTT. The encoded protein is CASSYSGTGGTGELFF.

This chain connects TRBV6-1 to TRBJ2-5; TRBD2 matches at 11 bases. The CDR3 runs 18 residues. V lost 4 bases, J lost 2 bases, and 12 bases stayed unmatched. Germline V gene sequence: CDR1 MNHNS, CDR2 SASEGT. DNA of the CDR3: TGTGCCAGCAGTGGGGAGGGGAGGACTAGCGGGTTTCAAGAGACCCAGTACTTC. Translated: CASSGEGRTSGFQETQYF.

This chain links TRBV2 with TRBJ2-5; D gene uncertain. Deletions cut 6 bases from V and 5 bases from J, with 13 bases between. Germline V CDR1 and CDR2: SNHLY, FYNNEI. This CDR3 has 13 amino acids. CDR3 sequence (DNA): TGTGCCAGCAGGACGGATAGCCCCGAGACCCAGTACTTC. Its translation: CASRTDSPETQYF.

This chain links TRBV2 with TRBJ1-5; 7 positions agree with TRBD1. From germline, CDR1 is SNHLY and CDR2 FYNNEI. The junction had 4 bases not matched to a gene; V was cut back by 4 bases and J by 4 bases. The CDR3 sequence is 14 residues long. In nucleotides, the CDR3 is TGTGCCAGCAGTGGAGGGACAGTTAATCAGCCCCAGCATTTT. Protein: CASSGGTVNQPQHF.